These 15 T cell receptor beta chains came from one sample sequenced in a study of T cell responses to AZD1222 COVID-19 vaccine (dated by TCRdb to the early 2020s). The sample's time point label is to be understood as: baseline before first vaccination. Preparation of the library involved the immunoSEQ multiplex PCR assay. The clones in this table, taken by TCRdb from immuneACCESS, are in-frame only. Not every clone is retained; where verified, under half of the shortfall comes from an unresolved V gene, and the cause of the rest is unknown. The sample data list around 100,000 clones, and around nine tenths of these were observed just once. The leading ten clones occupy approximately 1.2% of the sample. Here the sequenced sample was peripheral blood, taken on day 0 of AZD1222 vaccination. Every receptor here comes from an adult in good health.

CDR3 sequence reads: CASSQASREQYF. CDR3 sequence (DNA): TGTGCCAGCAGCCAAGCCTCGAGAGAGCAGTACTTC. The chain combines TRBV3-1 (or the pseudogene TRBV3-2) with TRBJ2-7; D unclear. Germline CDR1 and CDR2: LGHDT and YNNKEL (reference sequence). CDR3 length: 12 amino acids. Trimming pared 1 base from V and 7 bases from J, leaving 8 bases between.

This chain uses TRBV28 with TRBJ2-2, with D unresolved. The germline CDR1 and CDR2 sequences are MDHEN and SYDVKM. The CDR3 runs to 13 residues. Trimming left V 7 bases short and J 7 bases short, with 13 bases between. The DNA for the CDR3 is TGTGCCAGCAAAGGCCCCTGGGGCGGGGAGCTGTTTTTT. This sequence encodes CASKGPWGGELFF.

The chain couples TRBV13 to TRBJ1-2; D gene uncertain. CDR3 length equals 17 residues. Germline values: CDR1 PRHDT, CDR2 FYEKMQ (reference sequence). The V and J ends lost 3 bases and 8 bases respectively, with 25 bases between them. The CDR3 is CASSFPRRGGIGRGYTF. The DNA of the CDR3 is TGTGCCAGCAGCTTCCCTCGACGAGGAGGGATTGGTCGGGGCTACACCTTC.

CDR3 amino acids: CASSKGTSGQSSYEQYF. Here the CDR3 DNA reads TGTGCCAGCAGCAAGGGGACTAGCGGACAGAGCTCCTACGAGCAGTACTTC. The V call is TRBV9, the J call TRBJ2-7; 11 nucleotides align to TRBD2. The trim removed 4 bases at V and 0 bases at J, leaving 9 bases unmatched. CDR1 and CDR2 (germline): SGDLS, YYNGEE. The CDR3 consists of 17 residues.

The V gene is TRBV7-2, the J gene TRBJ2-2; D not certain. The V gene's germline CDR1 is SGHTA and CDR2 FQGNSA. The CDR3 totals 15 residues. The ends were cut back, 1 base at V and 2 bases at J, with 8 bases in the middle. In DNA, the CDR3 is TGTGCCAGCAGCTTAGGGACCCTAAACACCGGGGAGCTGTTTTTT. The encoded protein is CASSLGTLNTGELFF. Together with reference TRBV7-2 and TRBJ2-2, the CDR3 gives the full variable domain: GAGVSQSPSNKVTEKGKDVELRCDPISGHTALYWYRQSLGQGLEFLIYFQGNSAPDKSGLPSDRFSAERTGGSVSTLTIQRTQQEDSAVYLCASSLGTLNTGELFFGEGSRLTVL.

The chain combines TRBV3-1 (or the pseudogene TRBV3-2) with TRBJ2-2, with 8 bases identical to TRBD1. Germline-derived CDR1 and CDR2 are LGHDT and YNNKEL (reference sequence). The V and J ends lost 0 bases and 0 bases, in that order; junction bases with no gene match: 6. The CDR3 totals 18 residues. The CDR3 DNA follows: TGTGCCAGCAGCCAAGACATACCGGACAGGGCGAACACCGGGGAGCTGTTTTTT. This encodes CASSQDIPDRANTGELFF.

This clone was seen only once. This chain links TRBV3-1 (or the pseudogene TRBV3-2) with TRBJ1-6, with 7 bases identical to TRBD1. Trimming took 5 bases from V and 8 from J; bases not matched to a gene: 9. Germline CDR1 LGHDT, CDR2 YNNKEL (reference sequence). This CDR3 has 15 amino acids. The DNA of the CDR3 is TGTGCCAGCAGCTACTTCGACAGGGAGGATTCACCCCTCCACTTT. Protein sequence: CASSYFDREDSPLHF.

The V call is TRBV30, the J call TRBJ1-5; 7 nucleotides match TRBD1. There are 14 residues in the CDR3. J was trimmed by 9 bases and V by 3 bases; bases with no gene match: 11. Per the germline V gene, CDR1 is GTSNPN and CDR2 is SVGIG (reference sequence). The CDR3 sequence is CAWRDTGAGMPQHF. For the CDR3, the DNA is TGTGCCTGGAGGGACACAGGGGCGGGGATGCCCCAGCATTTT.

This chain connects TRBV28 to TRBJ1-6; D gene ambiguous. V was pared by 6 bases and J by 4 bases, with 22 bases between. The V gene's germline CDR1 is MDHEN and CDR2 SYDVKM. The CDR3 sequence is 18 residues long. The CDR3, as DNA: TGTGCCAGCAGCCCCAGAGATGGAGGTCAGGATTATAATTCACCCCTCCACTTT. Encoded protein: CASSPRDGGQDYNSPLHF.

The chain couples TRBV28 to TRBJ2-7; 10 bases agree with TRBD1. CDR3 length: 15 residues. Germline V gene sequence: CDR1 MDHEN, CDR2 SYDVKM. V gave up 4 bases and J gave up 5 bases; unmatched junction bases: 8. DNA of the CDR3: TGTGCCAGCAGTTCGACAGGGGGCGGAAAGGACGAGCAGTACTTC. It translates to CASSSTGGGKDEQYF.

The chain carries TRBV6-5 and TRBJ1-6; the match to TRBD1 covers 8 bases. Germline CDR1 reads MNHEY; CDR2 reads SVGAGI. J gave up 10 bases and V 6 bases, and 11 bases lay outside the gene matches. The CDR3 contains 15 residues. DNA for the CDR3: TGTGCCAGCAGCCCGGAGACAGGGGTTGGATCACCCCTCCACTTT. Amino acids: CASSPETGVGSPLHF.

CDR3 nucleotide sequence: TGTGCCAGCACAACGTCGGAGACCCAGTACTTC. Its translation: CASTTSETQYF. The chain recombines TRBV6-5 with TRBJ2-5; D gene ambiguous. V lost 7 bases and J 5 bases, leaving 8 bases between the germline ends. Germline CDR1 MNHEY, CDR2 SVGAGI. The CDR3 spans 11 residues.

The chain combines TRBV9 with TRBJ2-1, with D perhaps matching TRBD1 or TRBD2 (6 bases each). The CDR3 extends over 14 amino acids. V shed 0 bases and J shed 5 bases, with 9 bases lying between them. Germline assignment: CDR1 SGDLS and CDR2 YYNGEE. The CDR3 reads CASSVAGADNEQFF. The CDR3 DNA follows: TGTGCCAGCAGCGTAGCGGGGGCGGACAATGAGCAGTTCTTC.

The chain recombines TRBV7-9 with TRBJ2-1; 8 bases line up with TRBD2. The CDR3 totals 14 residues. Per the germline V gene, CDR1 is SEHNR and CDR2 is FQNEAQ (reference sequence). V lost 1 base to trimming and J lost 7 bases; unmatched junction nucleotides: 3. DNA for the CDR3: TGTGCCAGCAGCTTAGTAACTAGCGGTAATGAGCAGTTCTTC. It codes for CASSLVTSGNEQFF.

The chain is built from TRBV5-1 and TRBJ1-2; D possibly corresponds to TRBD1 (6 bases). The CDR3 spans 14 residues. Trimming took 4 bases from V and 8 from J, leaving 18 bases between them. Germline V gene data show CDR1 as SGHRS and CDR2 as YFSETQ. The CDR3 DNA reads TGCGCCAGCAGCCTAAACCGGGACAAAGGCGGCTACACCTTC. Translation: CASSLNRDKGGYTF.